This TCR beta chain derives from a study of long-term antiretroviral therapy in people with HIV. Survey-level immunoSEQ v3.0 assays were run. Assay: immunoSEQ multiplex PCR; the TCRdb copy retains only in-frame clones and omits some. The sample lists some 40,000 clones, 80% to 85% occurring once. Held in samples before DNA extraction were 1-10 million cryopreserved PBMC. Germline V gives CDR1 MNHEY, CDR2 SMNVEV (reference sequence). CDR3 length: 15 residues. The V end was cut by 7 bases, the J end by 6 bases, with 18 bases between. The rearrangement uses TRBV27 and TRBJ2-2; D tentatively reads TRBD1 or TRBD2 (6 bases each). Material: unsorted PBMCs, obtained 1.5 years after starting antiretroviral therapy. The clonotype comes from a man younger than 35 with HIV. CDR3 loop: CASNLGGLLAGELFF. The CDR3 bases are TGTGCCAGCAATTTGGGGGGCCTTTTGGCCGGGGAGCTGTTTTTT.